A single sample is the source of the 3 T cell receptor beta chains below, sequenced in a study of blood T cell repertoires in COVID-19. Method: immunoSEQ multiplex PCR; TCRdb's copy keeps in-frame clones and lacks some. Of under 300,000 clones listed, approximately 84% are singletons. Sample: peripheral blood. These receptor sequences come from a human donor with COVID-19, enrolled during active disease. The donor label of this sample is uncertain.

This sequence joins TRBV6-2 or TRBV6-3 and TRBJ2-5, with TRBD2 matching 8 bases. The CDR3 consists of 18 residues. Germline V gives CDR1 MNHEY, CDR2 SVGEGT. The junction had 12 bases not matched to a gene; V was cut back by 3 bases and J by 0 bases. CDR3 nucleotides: TGTGCCAGCAGTTATCCCGGGACTAGGGACCTGTACCAAGAGACCCAGTACTTC. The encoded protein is CASSYPGTRDLYQETQYF.

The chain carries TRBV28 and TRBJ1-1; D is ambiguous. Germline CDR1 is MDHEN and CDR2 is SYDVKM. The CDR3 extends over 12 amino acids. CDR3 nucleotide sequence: TGTGCTACGCGGGGTCCGAACACTGAAGCTTTCTTT. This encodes CATRGPNTEAFF.

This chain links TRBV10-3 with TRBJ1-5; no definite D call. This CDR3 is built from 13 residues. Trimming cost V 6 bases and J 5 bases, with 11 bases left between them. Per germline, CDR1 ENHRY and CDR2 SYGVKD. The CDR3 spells CAIREGGDQPQHF. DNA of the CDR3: TGTGCCATCAGGGAGGGAGGTGATCAGCCCCAGCATTTT.